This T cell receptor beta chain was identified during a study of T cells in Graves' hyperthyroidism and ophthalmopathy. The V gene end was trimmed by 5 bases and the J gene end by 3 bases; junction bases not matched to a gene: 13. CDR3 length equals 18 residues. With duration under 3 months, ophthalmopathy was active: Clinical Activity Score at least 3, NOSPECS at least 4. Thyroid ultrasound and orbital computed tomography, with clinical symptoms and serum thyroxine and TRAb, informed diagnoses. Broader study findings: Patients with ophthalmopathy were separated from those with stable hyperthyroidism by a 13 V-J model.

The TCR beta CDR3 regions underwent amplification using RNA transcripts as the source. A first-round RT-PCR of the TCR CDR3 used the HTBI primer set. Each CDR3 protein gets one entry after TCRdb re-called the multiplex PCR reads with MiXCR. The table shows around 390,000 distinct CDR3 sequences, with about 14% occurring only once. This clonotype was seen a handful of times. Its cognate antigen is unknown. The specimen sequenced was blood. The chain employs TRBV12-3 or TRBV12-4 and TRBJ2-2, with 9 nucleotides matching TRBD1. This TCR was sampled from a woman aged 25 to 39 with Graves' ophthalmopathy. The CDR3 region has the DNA TGTGCCAGCAGTCCGGCCCGGACAGGGGTCGGTGACACCGGGGAGCTGTTTTTT. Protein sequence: CASSPARTGVGDTGELFF.